The 18 T cell receptor beta chains in this list originate from one sample, sequenced in a study of blood T cell repertoires in COVID-19. Only in-frame clones appear in the TCRdb table, and some are missing; sequencing was by immunoSEQ multiplex PCR. The profile shows over 150,000 clones, approximately 87% of them singletons. The sample comprised peripheral blood. The receptors come from a man between 65 and 80 years old with active or convalescent COVID-19.

In DNA form, the CDR3 reads TGCGCCAGCAGCCAAGATCTTGTCACAAGTTGGTCACCCCTCCACTTT. Translating gives CASSQDLVTSWSPLHF. The chain employs TRBV4-3 and TRBJ1-6; D gene uncertain. This CDR3 region has 16 residues. The V and J ends lost 0 bases and 10 bases respectively, with 16 bases between them. Germline V gene data show CDR1 as LGHNA and CDR2 as YSLEER.

The rearrangement uses TRBV24-1 and TRBJ2-2; TRBD2 is a possible D gene (7 bases). V lost 10 bases and J lost 6, with 17 bases in between. Germline values: CDR1 KGHDR, CDR2 SFDVKD. The CDR3 is made up of 14 amino acids. The CDR3 protein is CATAAGGAAGELFF. In DNA form, the CDR3 reads TGTGCCACTGCTGCTGGGGGGGCGGCCGGGGAGCTGTTTTTT.

This sequence joins TRBV6-4 and TRBJ2-1; D may be TRBD2 (6 bases). The CDR3 runs to 14 residues. In germline, CDR1 is MRHNA, CDR2 SNTAGT. Deletions cut 0 bases from V and 5 bases from J, with 8 bases between. CDR3 amino acids: CASSDSRENNEQFF. The DNA for the CDR3 is TGTGCCAGCAGTGACTCACGGGAGAACAATGAGCAGTTCTTC.

V gene TRBV18 combines with J gene TRBJ1-1; 10 bases match TRBD1. Germline assignment: CDR1 KGHSH and CDR2 LQKENI. This CDR3 has 13 amino acids. V shed 3 bases, J shed 8 bases, and the junction held 3 bases outside the gene matches. The DNA for the CDR3 is TGTGCCAGCTCACCCGGGACAGGGGCAGAAGCTTTCTTT. Amino acid sequence: CASSPGTGAEAFF.

The CDR3 DNA follows: TGTGCCAGCAGTTACTTGACTGGGCGGGGGACCTACGAGCAGTACTTC. Its protein product is CASSYLTGRGTYEQYF. The gene calls are TRBV6-2 or TRBV6-3 and TRBJ2-7, with 7 bases lining up with TRBD2. The trim removed 1 base at V and 2 bases at J, leaving 8 bases unmatched. CDR3 size: 16 residues. The germline gives CDR1 MNHEY, CDR2 SVGEGT.

V is TRBV7-9 and J is TRBJ2-7; 7 bases map to TRBD2. Germline assignment: CDR1 SEHNR and CDR2 FQNEAQ (reference sequence). V was clipped by 1 base and J by 1 base; unmatched bases: 4. The CDR3 extends over 15 amino acids. In DNA, the CDR3 is TGTGCCAGCAGCTTAGTCGCTAGCGGATCCTACGAGCAGTACTTC. Translating gives CASSLVASGSYEQYF.

V is TRBV5-1 and J is TRBJ2-7; D is perhaps TRBD2 (5 bases). The CDR3 length is 13 residues. Germline CDR1 is SGHRS and CDR2 is YFSETQ. With 0 bases removed from V and 7 bases from J, the gap between germline ends came to 11 bases. CDR3 nucleotide sequence: TGCGCCAGCAGCTTGGGACGAACGGGGGAGCAGTACTTC. Protein sequence: CASSLGRTGEQYF.

In DNA form, the CDR3 reads TGTGCCAGCAGTTTGCTAGGACAGGAGACTCAAGAGACCCAGTACTTC. It encodes CASSLLGQETQETQYF. The chain employs TRBV28 and TRBJ2-5; 7 nucleotides line up with TRBD1. Germline V CDR1 and CDR2: MDHEN, SYDVKM. This CDR3 is 16 amino acids long. V lost 3 bases to trimming and J lost 2 bases; unmatched junction nucleotides: 9.

V is TRBV10-3 and J is TRBJ2-1, with TRBD2 identical over 9 bases. From germline, CDR1 is ENHRY and CDR2 SYGVKD. CDR3 size: 18 residues. V was clipped by 3 bases and J by 5 bases; unmatched bases: 14. This CDR3 reads CAISDPPGWAGGHNEQFF. CDR3 DNA: TGTGCCATCAGTGACCCCCCTGGGTGGGCGGGAGGGCACAATGAGCAGTTCTTC.

This chain connects TRBV10-3 to TRBJ1-1; weak D call: TRBD1 (6 bases). CDR3 length equals 15 residues. The germline V gene has CDR1 ENHRY and CDR2 SYGVKD. Trimming pared 3 bases from V and 2 bases from J, leaving 13 bases between. CDR3 region: CAISDPGHRNTEAFF. In nucleotides, the CDR3 is TGTGCCATCAGTGACCCGGGACATAGAAACACTGAAGCTTTCTTT.

The genes are TRBV12-5 and TRBJ1-1; the D is unclear. Germline CDR1 and CDR2: LGHNT and FRNRAP. With 2 bases removed from V and 1 base from J, the gap between germline ends came to 5 bases. This CDR3 comprises 13 residues. The CDR3 is CASGLTWNTEAFF. DNA of the CDR3: TGTGCTAGTGGTTTGACATGGAACACTGAAGCTTTCTTT. Variable domain in full (rest from reference TRBV12-5 and TRBJ1-1): DARVTQTPRHKVTEMGQEVTMRCQPILGHNTVFWYRQTMMQGLELLAYFRNRAPLDDSGMPKDRFSAEMPDATLATLKIQPSEPRDSAVYFCASGLTWNTEAFFGQGTRLTVV.

The sample holds a few counts of this clone. J is TRBJ1-5 and V is TRBV7-9; D gene unclear. The germline gives CDR1 SEHNR, CDR2 FQNEAQ (reference sequence). CDR3 length: 13 amino acids. The ends were cut back, 3 bases at V and 3 bases at J, with 6 bases in the middle. The CDR3 here is CASSFNNNQPQHF. The CDR3 DNA reads as TGTGCCAGCAGCTTCAACAACAATCAGCCCCAGCATTTT.

The chain couples TRBV6-2 or TRBV6-3 to TRBJ2-5, with D perhaps matching TRBD1 (5 bases). Germline V gene data show CDR1 as MNHEY and CDR2 as SVGEGT. The V gene lost 2 bases and the J gene lost 0 bases, with 10 bases spanning the gap. The CDR3 loop spans 15 amino acids. CDR3: CASSYAPGYQETQYF. CDR3 bases: TGTGCCAGCAGTTACGCACCAGGGTACCAAGAGACCCAGTACTTC.

The V call is TRBV6-5, the J call TRBJ2-7; D is perhaps TRBD1 (5 bases). CDR1 and CDR2 (germline): MNHEY, SVGAGI. The CDR3 extends over 14 amino acids. V was pared by 11 bases and J by 2 bases, with 19 bases between. The DNA for the CDR3 is TGTGCCGGCCGGACATCTCTTCTAACCTACGAGCAGTACTTC. Encoded protein: CAGRTSLLTYEQYF.

This clone has only one observation. This sequence joins TRBV6-5 and TRBJ2-7, with D tentatively TRBD2 (5 bases). CDR3 length: 15 residues. Trimming left V 4 bases short and J 1 base short, with 14 bases between. CDR1 and CDR2 from the germline V gene are MNHEY and SVGAGI. The CDR3 loop reads CASSLSGLLSYEQYF. CDR3 bases: TGTGCCAGCAGTTTAAGCGGATTACTTTCCTACGAGCAGTACTTC.

As regards this clone: Additional DNA sequences in this sample encode the identical CDR3. The J gene is TRBJ2-1, the V gene TRBV18, with D unclear. Trimming left V 2 bases short and J 0 bases short, with 8 bases between. CDR1 and CDR2 from the germline V gene are KGHSH and LQKENI. The CDR3 is 15 residues long. The CDR3 coding sequence is TGTGCCAGCTCACCAACCCGGAGCTCCTACAATGAGCAGTTCTTC. This gives the protein CASSPTRSSYNEQFF.

The V gene is TRBV5-1, the J gene TRBJ2-5, with TRBD1 matching over 8 bases. Losses at the gene ends were 0 bases for V and 0 bases for J; bases not matched to a gene: 7. The CDR3 loop spans 17 amino acids. Germline CDR1 SGHRS, CDR2 YFSETQ. The CDR3 DNA reads TGCGCCAGCAGCTTGGCCCCGGACAGGGTAAACCAAGAGACCCAGTACTTC. It translates to CASSLAPDRVNQETQYF. The full variable domain, completed using reference TRBV5-1 and TRBJ2-5, is KAGVTQTPRYLIKTRGQQVTLSCSPISGHRSVSWYQQTPGQGLQFLFEYFSETQRNKGNFPGRFSGRQFSNSRSEMNVSTLELGDSALYLCASSLAPDRVNQETQYFGPGTRLLVL.

The V gene is TRBV10-3, the J gene TRBJ2-7; weak D call: TRBD1 (6 bases). Trimming left V 2 bases short and J 1 base short, with 15 bases between. Germline V gene sequence: CDR1 ENHRY, CDR2 SYGVKD. The CDR3 has 16 amino acids. The CDR3 protein is CAISETGTYRSYEQYF. The CDR3 coding sequence is TGTGCCATCAGTGAGACGGGGACATACCGATCCTACGAGCAGTACTTC.